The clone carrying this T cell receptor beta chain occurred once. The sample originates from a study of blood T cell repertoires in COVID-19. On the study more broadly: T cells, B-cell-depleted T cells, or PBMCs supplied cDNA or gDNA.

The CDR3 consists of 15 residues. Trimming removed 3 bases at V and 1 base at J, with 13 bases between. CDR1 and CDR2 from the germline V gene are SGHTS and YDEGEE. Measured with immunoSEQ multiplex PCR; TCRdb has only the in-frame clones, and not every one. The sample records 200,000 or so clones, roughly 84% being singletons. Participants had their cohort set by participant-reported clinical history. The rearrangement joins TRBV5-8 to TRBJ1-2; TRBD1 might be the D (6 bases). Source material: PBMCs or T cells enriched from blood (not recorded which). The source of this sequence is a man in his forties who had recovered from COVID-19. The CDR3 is CASSSSQGNNYGYTF. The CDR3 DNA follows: TGTGCCAGCAGCTCCTCCCAGGGGAATAACTATGGCTACACCTTC.